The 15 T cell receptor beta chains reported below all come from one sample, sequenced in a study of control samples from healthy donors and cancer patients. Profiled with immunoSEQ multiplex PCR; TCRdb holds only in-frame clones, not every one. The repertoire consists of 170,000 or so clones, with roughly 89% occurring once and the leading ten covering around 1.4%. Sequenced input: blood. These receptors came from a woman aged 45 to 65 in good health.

The CDR3 here is CASSPQMPNSNQPQHF. CDR3 DNA sequence: TGTGCCAGCTCACCGCAGATGCCCAATAGCAATCAGCCCCAGCATTTT. V is TRBV18 and J is TRBJ1-5; D gene ambiguous. Germline lookup yields CDR1 KGHSH and CDR2 LQKENI. There are 16 residues in the CDR3. Deletions cut 3 bases from V and 0 bases from J, with 12 bases between.

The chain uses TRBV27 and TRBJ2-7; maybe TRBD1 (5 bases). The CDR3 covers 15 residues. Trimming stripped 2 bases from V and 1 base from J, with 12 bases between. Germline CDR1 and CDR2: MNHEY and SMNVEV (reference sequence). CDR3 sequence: CASSLRQGKSYEQYF. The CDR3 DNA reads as TGTGCCAGCAGTTTACGCCAGGGAAAGTCCTACGAGCAGTACTTC.

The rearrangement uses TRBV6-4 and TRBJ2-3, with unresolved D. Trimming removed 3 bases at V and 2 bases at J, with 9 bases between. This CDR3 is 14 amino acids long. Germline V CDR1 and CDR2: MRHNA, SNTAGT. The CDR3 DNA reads TGTGCCAGCAGTGAAGGTCAGGACACAGATACGCAGTATTTT. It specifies CASSEGQDTDTQYF.

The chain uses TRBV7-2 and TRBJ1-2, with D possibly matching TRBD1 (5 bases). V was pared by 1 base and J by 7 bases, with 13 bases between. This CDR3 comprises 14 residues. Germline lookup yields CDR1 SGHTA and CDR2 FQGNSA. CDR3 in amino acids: CASSLDGALGGYTF. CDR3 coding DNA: TGTGCCAGCAGCTTAGATGGGGCCCTGGGTGGCTACACCTTC.

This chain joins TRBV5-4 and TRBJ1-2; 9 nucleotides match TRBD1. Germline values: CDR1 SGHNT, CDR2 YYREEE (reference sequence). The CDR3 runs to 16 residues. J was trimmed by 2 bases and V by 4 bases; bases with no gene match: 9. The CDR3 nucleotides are TGTGCCAGCAGCCCGGGACAGGGCGTGAGCAACTATGGCTACACCTTC. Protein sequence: CASSPGQGVSNYGYTF. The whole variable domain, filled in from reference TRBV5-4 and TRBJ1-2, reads ETGVTQSPTHLIKTRGQQVTLRCSSQSGHNTVSWYQQALGQGPQFIFQYYREEENGRGNFPPRFSGLQFPNYSSELNVNALELDDSALYLCASSPGQGVSNYGYTFGSGTRLTVV.

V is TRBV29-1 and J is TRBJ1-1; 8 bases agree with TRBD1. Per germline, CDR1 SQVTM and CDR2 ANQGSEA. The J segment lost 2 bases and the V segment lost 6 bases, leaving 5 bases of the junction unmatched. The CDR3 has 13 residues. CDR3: CSVGQDGNTEAFF. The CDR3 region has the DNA TGCAGCGTGGGACAGGATGGAAACACTGAAGCTTTCTTT. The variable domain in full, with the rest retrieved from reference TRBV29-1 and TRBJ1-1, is SAVISQKPSRDICQRGTSLTIQCQVDSQVTMMFWYRQQPGQSLTLIATANQGSEATYESGFVIDKFPISRPNLTFSTLTVSNMSPEDSSIYLCSVGQDGNTEAFFGQGTRLTVV.

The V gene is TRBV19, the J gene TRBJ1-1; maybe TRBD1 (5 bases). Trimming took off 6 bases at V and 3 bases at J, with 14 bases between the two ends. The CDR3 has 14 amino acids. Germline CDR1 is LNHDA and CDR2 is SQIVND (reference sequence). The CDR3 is CASREGAIHTEAFF. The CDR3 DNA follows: TGTGCCAGTAGAGAAGGGGCAATCCACACTGAAGCTTTCTTT.

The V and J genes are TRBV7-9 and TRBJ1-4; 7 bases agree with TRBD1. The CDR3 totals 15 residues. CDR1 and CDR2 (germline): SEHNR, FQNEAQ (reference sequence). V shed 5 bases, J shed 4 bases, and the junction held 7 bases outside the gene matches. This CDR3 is CASSQSGTVNEKLFF. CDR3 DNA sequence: TGTGCCAGCAGCCAGTCCGGGACAGTTAATGAAAAACTGTTTTTT.

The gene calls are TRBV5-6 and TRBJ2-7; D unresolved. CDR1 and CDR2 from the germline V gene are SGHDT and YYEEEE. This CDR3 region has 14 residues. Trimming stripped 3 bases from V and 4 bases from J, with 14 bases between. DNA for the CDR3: TGTGCCAGCAGCTGGGGTATGGCAGCTTACGAGCAGTACTTC. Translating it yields CASSWGMAAYEQYF.

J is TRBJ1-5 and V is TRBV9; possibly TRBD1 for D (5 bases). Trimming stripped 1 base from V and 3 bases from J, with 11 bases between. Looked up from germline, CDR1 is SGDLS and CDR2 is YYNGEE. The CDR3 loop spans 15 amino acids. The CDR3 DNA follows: TGTGCCAGCAGCGTACAGGGACGGATCAATCAGCCCCAGCATTTT. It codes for CASSVQGRINQPQHF.

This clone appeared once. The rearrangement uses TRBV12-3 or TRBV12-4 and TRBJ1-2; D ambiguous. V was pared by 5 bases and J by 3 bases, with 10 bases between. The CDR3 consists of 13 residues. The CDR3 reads CASSPDWDYGYTF. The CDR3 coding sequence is TGTGCCAGCAGTCCTGACTGGGACTATGGCTACACCTTC.

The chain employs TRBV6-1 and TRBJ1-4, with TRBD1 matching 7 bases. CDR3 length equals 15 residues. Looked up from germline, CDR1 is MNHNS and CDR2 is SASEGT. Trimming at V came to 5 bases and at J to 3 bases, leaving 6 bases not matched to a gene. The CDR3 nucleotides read TGTGCCAGCAGTCTCACAGGGGAGGCTAATGAAAAACTGTTTTTT. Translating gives CASSLTGEANEKLFF.

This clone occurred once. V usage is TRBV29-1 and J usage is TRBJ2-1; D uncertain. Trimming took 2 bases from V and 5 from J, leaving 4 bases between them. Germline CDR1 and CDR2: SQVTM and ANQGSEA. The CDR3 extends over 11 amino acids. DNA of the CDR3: TGCAGCGTTGAAAGGCACAATGAGCAGTTCTTC. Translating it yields CSVERHNEQFF.

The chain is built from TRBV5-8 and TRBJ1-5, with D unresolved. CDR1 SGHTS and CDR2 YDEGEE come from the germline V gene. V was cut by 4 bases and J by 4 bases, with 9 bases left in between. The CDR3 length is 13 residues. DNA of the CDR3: TGTGCCAGCAGCCCGGACGGTAATCAGCCCCAGCATTTT. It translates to CASSPDGNQPQHF.

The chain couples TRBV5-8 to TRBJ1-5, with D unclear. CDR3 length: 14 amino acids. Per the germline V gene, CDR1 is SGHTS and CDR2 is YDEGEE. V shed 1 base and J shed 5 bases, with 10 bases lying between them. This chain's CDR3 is CASSLRGSDQPQHF. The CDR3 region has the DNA TGTGCCAGCAGCTTGAGAGGCTCGGATCAGCCCCAGCATTTT.